The source of this T cell receptor (beta chain) is a study of Ad26.COV2.S vaccination and SARS-CoV-2 variants (dated by TCRdb to about 2021). In terms of the full investigation: Vaccine-arm donors came from COV1001, a multicentre, randomized, double-blind, placebo-controlled phase I-IIa trial of Ad26.COV2.S in healthy adults. TCRbeta repertoire sequencing served as the tool for gauging how specific and how broad the SARS-CoV-2-reactive T cell receptors were following Ad26.COV2.S vaccination. Trial participants were randomized into five groups of five: low-dose or high-dose Ad26.COV2.S given once or twice, or placebo on both occasions. A total of 32 samples were included in the TCR-sequenced set, comprising around 19 Ad26.COV2.S vaccine recipients, 5 placebo recipients and 8 SARS-CoV-2 convalescent individuals. Throughout the experiments and outcome assessment, investigators stayed blinded to trial group allocation. Dosing of Ad26.COV2.S was intramuscular, at either 5x10^10 or 1x10^11 viral particles, delivered as one shot or as two shots spaced 56 days apart.

Worth noting for this clone: No antigen is known for it. No per-base quality is available; no much larger clone lies one base away.

The intended sense of this specimen's treatment or condition label: 19 received Ad26.COV2.S at low or high dose, single or two shots; roughly five received placebo; per-sample allocation not given. Repertoires of vaccine and placebo recipients were sequenced from samples taken on day 63 after the first injection. Between 29 July and 7 August 2020, Cohort 1b enrolled around 25 adults aged 18-55 years at one site in Boston, USA. As a vaccine, Ad26.COV2.S was a replication-incompetent adenovirus type 26 vector that expressed a prefusion-stabilized SARS-CoV-2 spike protein derived from the original Wuhan strain. TCRbeta CDR3 regions were sequenced with the immunoSEQ Assay. After extraction, genomic DNA underwent amplification by bias-controlled multiplex PCR, followed by high-throughput sequencing. Regarding the original processing steps: To quantify the absolute abundance of every unique TCRbeta CDR3 region, sequences were collapsed and filtered. Usable DNA was measured by amplifying reference genes present in all nucleated cells, and TCRbeta template counts were normalized to that usable DNA to estimate T cell fraction. Repertoire TCRs were annotated as SARS-CoV-2-specific by exact matching of V gene, CDR3 amino acid sequence and J gene to a known reactive TCR set. MIRA supplied the reference SARS-CoV-2 TCR set, which was filtered for enrichment in COVID-19-positive ImmuneCODE repertoires so that public or cross-reactive TCRs were removed. Drawing on the MIRA antigens, annotated TCRs were analysed further at the level of specific ORF or position within ORF. Depth was the summed frequency of annotated unique rearrangements, while breadth was defined as annotated unique rearrangements over total unique productive rearrangements. Two-sided Wilcoxon rank-sum tests were used to compare TCR breadth between groups. The table comes from immuneACCESS by way of TCRdb, which keeps in-frame sequences with V and J called. Part of the clones is missing from these tables; in studies checked, under half for an unresolved V gene and the rest for unknown reasons. V and J calls and clone size are as listed in that table; D and trimming were resolved from the DNA. The sample yields around 300,000 clones; approximately 86% were counted once. The leading ten clones occupy about 10% of the sample.

The germline V gene encodes CDR1 PRHDT and CDR2 FYEKMQ (reference sequence). For this chain, trimming is 4 bases at the V end and 1 base at the J end, and the number of junction bases without a gene match is 2. The CDR3, from cysteine to phenylalanine, totals 14 residues. Left in the record is the CDR3 DNA by itself, 42 bases read in frame from the first base. The study at large found these results: The study lacked the statistical power to compare responses across vaccine doses or regimens. Comparable non-spike TCR breadth was observed between vaccine and placebo recipients, consistent with only spike being contained in the vaccine. It was noted by the authors that total T cell responses may have been underestimated by the TCR breadth and depth analyses. Compared with placebo recipients, Ad26.COV2.S recipients showed higher spike-specific TCR breadth (P = 0.0014). After vaccination, spike-specific CD8+ and CD4+ T cell responses were reported to show substantial breadth.

The chain couples TRBV13 to TRBJ2-3, with 7 junctional bases fitting TRBD2. This material consisted of peripheral blood, taken in a trial of Ad26.COV2.S vaccine versus placebo. The TCR was taken from a person aged 18-60 years who received the Ad26.COV2.S COVID-19 vaccine or a placebo. The nucleotides are TGTGCCAGCAGCTCAACTAGCGGCACAGATACGCAGTATTTT. This codes for CASSSTSGTDTQYF.